Listed below are T cell receptor beta chains from one sample, sequenced in a study of shared clonotypes between healthy human individuals. Only in-frame clones appear in the TCRdb table, and some are missing; sequencing was by immunoSEQ multiplex PCR. The repertoire holds a few million clones, with more than 85% as singletons. Sequencing was carried out using naive CD4+ T cells from PBMCs. The origin of the receptors is a man aged 18 to 30 in good health. Some clones in this sample may be carry-over from other donors' samples. Both conserved end residues are part of each CDR3. The D gene is left open where the match is weak. Part of the rows lack a size; the others show once, few, many or a class for expanded clones.

>NA|TRBJ2-3|once|TRBV6-5
TGTGCCAGCAGGAGGGGACGGATAGATACGCAGTATTTT
CASRRGRIDTQYF
>NA|TRBJ1-5|NA|TRBV28
TGTGCCAGCAGTTTGTCCGAGGGGCCTCGTCAGCCCCAGCATTTT
CASSLSEGPRQPQHF
>NA|TRBJ2-3|NA|TRBV5-6
TGTGCCAGCAGCTTAAGAGATACGCAGTATTTT
CASSLRDTQYF
>NA|TRBJ1-1|NA|TRBV7-3
TGTGCCAGCAGCCCCCAGATTTCTGTTAGCCCACGCATCGAAGCTTTCTTT
CASSPQISVSPRIEAFF
>NA|TRBJ2-3|NA|TRBV2
TGTGCCAGCAGTTATAGTATAGATACGCAGTATTTT
CASSYSIDTQYF
>NA|TRBJ2-1|NA|TRBV9
TGTGCCAGCAATCGGGAGTGGGACAATGAGCAGTTCTTC
CASNREWDNEQFF
>NA|TRBJ2-1|NA|TRBV28
TGTGCCAGCAGTTCCCCGGGGGGACAGAGCTACAATGAGCAGTTCTTC
CASSSPGGQSYNEQFF
>TRBD1|TRBJ2-7|NA|TRBV6-1
TGTGCCAGCAGTGGAACGGACAGGACCCGATACGAGCAGTACTTC
CASSGTDRTRYEQYF
>TRBD2|TRBJ2-3|NA|TRBV12-5
TGTGCTAGTGCCATATGGGGAGGGCTAGATACGCAGTATTTT
CASAIWGGLDTQYF
>TRBD2|TRBJ2-2|NA|TRBV28
TGTGCCAGCAGTCCCCTAGCGGGAGGGCCAACCGGGGAGCTGTTTTTT
CASSPLAGGPTGELFF
>TRBD1|TRBJ1-3|NA|TRBV19
TGTGCCAGTAGTATATCAGGACAGGGGCCTGGAAACACCATATATTTT
CASSISGQGPGNTIYF
>TRBD2|TRBJ2-5|NA|TRBV30
TGTGCCTGGAGCCACGGACTAGTCGAAGAGACCCAGTACTTC
CAWSHGLVEETQYF
>TRBD1|TRBJ2-5|once|TRBV28
TGTGCCAGCAGTTCCAGCCGACAGGGTGGCAAAGAGACCCAGTACTTC
CASSSSRQGGKETQYF
>TRBD1|TRBJ2-1|once|TRBV29-1
TGCAGCGCTATAAGGGACAGAACCTACAATGAGCAGTTCTTC
CSAIRDRTYNEQFF
>NA|TRBJ1-1|NA|TRBV6-1
TGTGCCACCCTCCCAGGGAGCCAATTGAACACTGAAGCTTTCTTT
CATLPGSQLNTEAFF
>TRBD1|TRBJ2-5|once|TRBV2
TGTGCCAGCACCCGAGAGGGACAGGGGCAAGAGACCCAGTACTTC
CASTREGQGQETQYF
>NA|TRBJ1-3|NA|TRBV5-1
TGCGCCAGCAGCTTGCAAGGGAACACCATATATTTT
CASSLQGNTIYF
>TRBD1|TRBJ1-1|few|TRBV29-1
TGCAGCGTGGGACAGGGGCTGAACACTGAAGCTTTCTTT
CSVGQGLNTEAFF
>NA|TRBJ1-4|NA|TRBV6-6
TGTGCCAGCAGCTGGGTGGGGGCGACTAATGAAAAACTGTTTTTT
CASSWVGATNEKLFF
>TRBD1|TRBJ2-2|NA|TRBV19
TGTGCCACATTGGACAGGGAGACCGGGGAGCTGTTTTTT
CATLDRETGELFF
>NA|TRBJ2-2|NA|TRBV7-2
TGTGCCAGCAGCTTTAGGGGAACTACTAACACCGGGGAGCTGTTTTTT
CASSFRGTTNTGELFF
>NA|TRBJ1-4|NA|TRBV4-2
TGTGCCAGCAGCCGAGACAGGAGCCTAGAAAAACTGTTTTTT
CASSRDRSLEKLFF
>TRBD1|TRBJ2-7|NA|TRBV28
TGTGCCAGCAACCAACCGGGACAGGGGTACGAGCAGTACTTC
CASNQPGQGYEQYF
>TRBD2|TRBJ2-1|NA|TRBV7-9
TGTGCCAGCAGCTTAGGTCGGTCCGCGGGAGTCTACAATGAGCAGTTCTTC
CASSLGRSAGVYNEQFF
>NA|TRBJ1-4|NA|TRBV18
TGTGCCAGCTCACCAAAGAAAAGTGCAACTAATGAAAAACTGTTTTTT
CASSPKKSATNEKLFF
>TRBD2|TRBJ2-7|NA|TRBV13
TGTGCCAGCAGCGGGACTAGCGGGGAGGTATTAGACTCCTACGAGCAGTACTTC
CASSGTSGEVLDSYEQYF
>NA|TRBJ2-5|NA|TRBV28
TGTGCCAGCAGTTCCCCCAGTCTACCTAGCTCGGAGACCCAGTACTTC
CASSSPSLPSSETQYF
>TRBD2|TRBJ2-4|few|TRBV6-5
TGTGCCAGCAGCCAACCGGGACTAGCGAACATTCAGTACTTC
CASSQPGLANIQYF
>NA|TRBJ2-7|few|TRBV29-1
TGCAGCGTTTACGAGCAGTACTTC
CSVYEQYF
>NA|TRBJ1-4|NA|TRBV18
TGTGCCAGCTCACCTGCCGAGGGGTTGGAACTGTTTTTT
CASSPAEGLELFF
>TRBD1|TRBJ2-2|NA|TRBV6-5
TGTGCCAGCAGTTACCAGGGGCAGGGGGCCGGGGAGCTGTTTTTT
CASSYQGQGAGELFF